Described below is a single T cell receptor beta chain sequence and its context. The sample originates from a study of blood T cell repertoires in COVID-19. TCRdb's copy holds only in-frame clones and misses some; the assay was immunoSEQ multiplex PCR. The sample records 250,000 to 300,000 clones, approximately 90% being singletons. The V gene's germline CDR1 is SGHDT and CDR2 YYEEEE. The CDR3 is 16 amino acids. Deletions cut 4 bases from V and 3 bases from J, with 16 bases between. V is TRBV5-6 and J is TRBJ1-4; perhaps TRBD1 as D (6 bases). Sequencing was done on a sample of peripheral blood. This sequence originates from a woman aged 45-65 years who had recovered from COVID-19. CDR3 sequence: CASSIKDRNPNEKLFF. In DNA, the CDR3 is TGTGCCAGCAGCATAAAGGACAGAAACCCTAATGAAAAACTGTTTTTT. Looking up the rest from reference TRBV5-6 and TRBJ1-4 gives the full variable domain: DAGVTQSPTHLIKTRGQQVTLRCSPKSGHDTVSWYQQALGQGPQFIFQYYEEEERQRGNFPDRFSGHQFPNYSSELNVNALLLGDSALYLCASSIKDRNPNEKLFFGSGTQLSVL.